This TCR beta chain was retrieved from a study of metastatic and nonmetastatic thyroid tumors. Study findings and constraints: The study reportedly found significantly higher TCR beta diversity in malignant thyroid tumors than benign nodules, in blood and tumor.

TCRdb ran MiXCR on the PCR reads. The sample has about 19,000 clones; 37% are singletons. This CDR3 spans 14 amino acids. Trimming removed 4 bases from V and 3 bases from J, with 13 bases in between. CDR1 MNHNS and CDR2 SASEGT come from the germline V gene. Concerning this clone itself: What it binds is unknown.

Thyroid surgery took place with no prior treatment in any patient. The TCR was taken from a female donor with papillary thyroid cancer or a benign thyroid nodule (not recorded which). Some clones in this sample may be carry-over from other donors' samples. The chain joins TRBV6-1 to TRBJ2-7; the D is unclear. Sequencing was carried out using tumor tissue. The chain's CDR3 is CASSAGIKVYEQYF. CDR3 bases: TGTGCCAGCAGTGCTGGGATAAAGGTCTACGAGCAGTACTTC.